This T cell receptor (beta chain) derives from a study of cytomegalovirus exposure and HLA in healthy donors. This PCR relied on a set of 60 Vbeta primers and 13 Jbeta primers. Clones were sequenced by immunoSEQ multiplex PCR, and TCRdb holds only the in-frame ones, with some missing. The table records some 97,000 clones, about 77% of them present only once. Study-wide results and caveats: For most TCR sequences rarity was the rule, although some public TCRs occurred in many donors.

Deletions cut 4 bases from V and 0 bases from J, with 13 bases between. Per germline, CDR1 SGHVS and CDR2 FQNEAQ. The CDR3 totals 16 residues. Notes on this clone: Antigen specificity is unknown.

This rearrangement joins TRBV7-8 to TRBJ2-4; D gene uncertain. The sequenced sample was PBMCs. This TCR was sampled from a woman younger than 35 in good health and CMV-seropositive. CDR3 sequence reads: CASSSERFLAKNIQYF. The CDR3 DNA is TGTGCCAGCAGCTCGGAGCGATTTCTAGCCAAAAACATTCAGTACTTC.